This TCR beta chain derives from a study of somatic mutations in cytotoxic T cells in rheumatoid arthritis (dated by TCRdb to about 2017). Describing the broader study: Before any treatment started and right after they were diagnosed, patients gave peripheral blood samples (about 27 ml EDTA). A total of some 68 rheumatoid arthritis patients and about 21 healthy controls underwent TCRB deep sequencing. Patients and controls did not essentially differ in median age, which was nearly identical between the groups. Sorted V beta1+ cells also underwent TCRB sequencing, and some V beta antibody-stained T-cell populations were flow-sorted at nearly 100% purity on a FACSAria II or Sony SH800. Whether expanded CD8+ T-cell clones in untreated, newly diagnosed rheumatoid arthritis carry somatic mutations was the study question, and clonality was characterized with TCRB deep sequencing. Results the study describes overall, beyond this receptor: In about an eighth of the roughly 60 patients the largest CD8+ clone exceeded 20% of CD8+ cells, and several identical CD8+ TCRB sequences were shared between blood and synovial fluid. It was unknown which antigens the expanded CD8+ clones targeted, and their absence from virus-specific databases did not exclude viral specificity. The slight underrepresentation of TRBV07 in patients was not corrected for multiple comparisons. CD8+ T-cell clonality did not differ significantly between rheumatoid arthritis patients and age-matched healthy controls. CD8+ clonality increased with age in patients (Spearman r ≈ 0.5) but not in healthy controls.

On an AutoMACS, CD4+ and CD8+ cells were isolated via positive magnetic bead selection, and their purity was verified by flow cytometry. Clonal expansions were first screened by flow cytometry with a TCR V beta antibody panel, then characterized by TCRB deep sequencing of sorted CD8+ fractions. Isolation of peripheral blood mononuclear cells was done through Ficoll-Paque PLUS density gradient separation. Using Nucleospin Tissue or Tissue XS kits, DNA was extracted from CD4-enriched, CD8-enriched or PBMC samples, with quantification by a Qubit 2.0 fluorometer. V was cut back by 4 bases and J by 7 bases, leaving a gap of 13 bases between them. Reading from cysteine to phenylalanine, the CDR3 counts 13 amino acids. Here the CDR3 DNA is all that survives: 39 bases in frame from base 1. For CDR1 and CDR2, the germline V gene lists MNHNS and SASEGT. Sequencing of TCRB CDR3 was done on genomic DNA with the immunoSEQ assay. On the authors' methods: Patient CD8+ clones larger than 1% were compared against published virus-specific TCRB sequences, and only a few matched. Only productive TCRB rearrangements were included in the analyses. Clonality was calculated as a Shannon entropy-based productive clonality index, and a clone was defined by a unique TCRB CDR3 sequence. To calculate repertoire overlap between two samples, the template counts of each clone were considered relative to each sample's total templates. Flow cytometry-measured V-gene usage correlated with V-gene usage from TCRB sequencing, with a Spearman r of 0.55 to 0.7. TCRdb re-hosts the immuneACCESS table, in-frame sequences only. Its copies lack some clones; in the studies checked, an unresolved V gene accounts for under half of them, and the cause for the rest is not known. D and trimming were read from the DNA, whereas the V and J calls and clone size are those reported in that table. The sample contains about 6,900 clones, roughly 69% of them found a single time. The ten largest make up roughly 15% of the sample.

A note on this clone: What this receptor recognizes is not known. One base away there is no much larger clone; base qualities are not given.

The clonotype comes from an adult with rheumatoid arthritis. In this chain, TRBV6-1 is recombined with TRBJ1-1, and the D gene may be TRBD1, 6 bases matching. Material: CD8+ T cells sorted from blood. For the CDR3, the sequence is CASSAYGGIEAFF. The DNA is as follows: TGTGCCAGCAGTGCCTATGGGGGCATTGAAGCTTTCTTT.